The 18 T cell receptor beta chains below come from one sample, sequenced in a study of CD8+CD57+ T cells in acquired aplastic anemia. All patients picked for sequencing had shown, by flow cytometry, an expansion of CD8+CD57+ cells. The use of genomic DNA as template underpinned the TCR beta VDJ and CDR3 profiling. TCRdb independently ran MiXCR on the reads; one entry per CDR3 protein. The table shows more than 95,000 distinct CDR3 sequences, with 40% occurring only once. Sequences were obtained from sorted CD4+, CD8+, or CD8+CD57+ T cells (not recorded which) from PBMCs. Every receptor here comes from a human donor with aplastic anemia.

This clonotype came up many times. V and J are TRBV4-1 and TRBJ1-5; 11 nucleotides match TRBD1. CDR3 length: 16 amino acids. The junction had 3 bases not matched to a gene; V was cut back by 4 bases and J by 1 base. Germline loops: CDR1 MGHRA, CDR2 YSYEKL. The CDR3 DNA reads TGCGCCAGCAGCCGGACAGGGGGCCAGAGCAATCAGCCCCAGCATTTT. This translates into CASSRTGGQSNQPQHF.

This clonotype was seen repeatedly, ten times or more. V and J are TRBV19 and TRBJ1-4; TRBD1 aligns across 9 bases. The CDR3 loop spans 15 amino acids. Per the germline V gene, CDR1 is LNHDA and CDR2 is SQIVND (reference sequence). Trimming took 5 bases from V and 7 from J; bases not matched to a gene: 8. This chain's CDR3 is CASSQSGTGPEKLFF. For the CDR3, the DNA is TGTGCCAGTAGTCAATCCGGGACAGGGCCTGAAAAACTGTTTTTT.

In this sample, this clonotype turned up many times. The CDR3 reads CASSIARLAGGNEQFF. The DNA of the CDR3 is TGTGCCAGTAGTATAGCCCGACTAGCGGGGGGCAATGAGCAGTTCTTC. This rearrangement joins TRBV19 to TRBJ2-1; TRBD2 agrees at 13 bases. The CDR3 is 16 residues long. Germline V CDR1 and CDR2: LNHDA, SQIVND (reference sequence). With 1 base clipped from V and 6 bases from J, the junction kept 3 bases outside the gene matches.

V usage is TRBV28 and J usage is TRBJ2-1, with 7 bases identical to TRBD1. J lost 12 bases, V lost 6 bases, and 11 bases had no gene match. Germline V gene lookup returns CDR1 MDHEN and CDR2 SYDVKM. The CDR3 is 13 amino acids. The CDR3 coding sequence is TGTGCCAGCAGCGTTTACAGGGGTGGACGGCAGTTCTTC. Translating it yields CASSVYRGGRQFF.

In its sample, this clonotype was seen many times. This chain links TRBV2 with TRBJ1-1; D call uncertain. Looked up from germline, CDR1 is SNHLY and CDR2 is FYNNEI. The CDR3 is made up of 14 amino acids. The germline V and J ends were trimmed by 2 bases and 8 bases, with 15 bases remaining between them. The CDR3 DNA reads TGTGCCAGCAGTGAAAGGGCCGGACGACCCGAAGCTTTCTTT. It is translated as CASSERAGRPEAFF.

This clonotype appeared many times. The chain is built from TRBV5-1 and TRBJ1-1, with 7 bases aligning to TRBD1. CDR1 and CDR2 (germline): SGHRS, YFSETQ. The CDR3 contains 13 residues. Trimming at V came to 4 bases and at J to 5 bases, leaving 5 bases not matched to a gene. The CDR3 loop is CASSPSGGTEAFF. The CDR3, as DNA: TGCGCCAGCAGCCCGTCAGGGGGTACTGAAGCTTTCTTT.

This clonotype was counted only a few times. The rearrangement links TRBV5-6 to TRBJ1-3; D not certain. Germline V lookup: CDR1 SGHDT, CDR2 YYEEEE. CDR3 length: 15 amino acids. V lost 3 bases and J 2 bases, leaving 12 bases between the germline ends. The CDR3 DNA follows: TGTGCCAGCAGCTCCACTCCGGGTACTGGAAACACCATATATTTT. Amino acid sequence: CASSSTPGTGNTIYF. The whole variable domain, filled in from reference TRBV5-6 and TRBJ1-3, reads DAGVTQSPTHLIKTRGQQVTLRCSPKSGHDTVSWYQQALGQGPQFIFQYYEEEERQRGNFPDRFSGHQFPNYSSELNVNALLLGDSALYLCASSSTPGTGNTIYFGEGSWLTVV.

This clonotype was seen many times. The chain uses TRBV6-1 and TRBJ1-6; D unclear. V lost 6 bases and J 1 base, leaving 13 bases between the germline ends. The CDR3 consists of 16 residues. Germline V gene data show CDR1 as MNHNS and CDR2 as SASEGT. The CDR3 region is CASSLFPRSYNSPLHF. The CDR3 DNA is TGTGCCAGCAGCTTGTTCCCTAGGTCCTATAATTCACCCCTCCACTTT.

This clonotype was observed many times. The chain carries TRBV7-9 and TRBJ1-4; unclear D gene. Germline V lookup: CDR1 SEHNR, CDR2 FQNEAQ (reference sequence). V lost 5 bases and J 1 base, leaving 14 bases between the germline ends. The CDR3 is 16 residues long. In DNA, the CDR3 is TGTGCCAGCAGCCACCGAAAGGGTGGAACTAATGAAAAACTGTTTTTT. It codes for CASSHRKGGTNEKLFF.

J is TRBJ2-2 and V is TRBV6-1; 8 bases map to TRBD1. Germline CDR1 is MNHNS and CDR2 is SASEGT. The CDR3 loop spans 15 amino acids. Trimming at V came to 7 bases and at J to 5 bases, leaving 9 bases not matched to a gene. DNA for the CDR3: TGTGCCAGCACCTCCACAGGGGGTCGAACCGGGGAGCTGTTTTTT. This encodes CASTSTGGRTGELFF.

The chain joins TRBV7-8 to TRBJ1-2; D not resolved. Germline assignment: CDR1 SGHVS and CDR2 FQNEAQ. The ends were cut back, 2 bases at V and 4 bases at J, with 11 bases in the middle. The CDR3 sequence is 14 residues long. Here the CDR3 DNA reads TGTGCCAGCAGCTTAACCCGATCGACCTATGGCTACACCTTC. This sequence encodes CASSLTRSTYGYTF.

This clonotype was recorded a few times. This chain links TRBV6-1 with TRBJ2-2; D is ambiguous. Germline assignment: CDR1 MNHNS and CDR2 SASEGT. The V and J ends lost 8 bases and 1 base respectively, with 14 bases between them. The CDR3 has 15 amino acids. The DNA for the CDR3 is TGTGCCAGCCGCCTTTTCGCAGGGAACACCGGGGAGCTGTTTTTT. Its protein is CASRLFAGNTGELFF.

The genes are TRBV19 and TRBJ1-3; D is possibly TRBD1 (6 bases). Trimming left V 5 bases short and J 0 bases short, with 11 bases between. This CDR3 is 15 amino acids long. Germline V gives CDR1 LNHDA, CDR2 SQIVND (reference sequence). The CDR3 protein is CASSRGQSSGNTIYF. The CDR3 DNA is TGTGCCAGTAGTCGCGGACAGAGCTCTGGAAACACCATATATTTT.

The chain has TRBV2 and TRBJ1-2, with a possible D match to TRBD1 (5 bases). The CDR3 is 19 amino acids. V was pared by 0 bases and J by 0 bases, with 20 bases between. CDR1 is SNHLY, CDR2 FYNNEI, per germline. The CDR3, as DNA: TGTGCCAGCAGTGAAGCGGGCCCGGGCAGGGCCCTAGCTAACTATGGCTACACCTTC. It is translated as CASSEAGPGRALANYGYTF. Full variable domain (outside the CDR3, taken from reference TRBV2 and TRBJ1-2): EPEVTQTPSHQVTQMGQEVILRCVPISNHLYFYWYRQILGQKVEFLVSFYNNEISEKSEIFDDQFSVERPDGSNFTLKIRSTKLEDSAMYFCASSEAGPGRALANYGYTFGSGTRLTVV.

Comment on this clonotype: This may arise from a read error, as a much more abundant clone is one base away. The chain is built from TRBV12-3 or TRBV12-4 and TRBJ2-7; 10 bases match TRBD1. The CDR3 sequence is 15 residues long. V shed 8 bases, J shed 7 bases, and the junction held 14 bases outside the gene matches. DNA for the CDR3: TGTGCCAGCGATTTGGGGGGACAGGGGATACGGGAGCAGTACTTC. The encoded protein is CASDLGGQGIREQYF.

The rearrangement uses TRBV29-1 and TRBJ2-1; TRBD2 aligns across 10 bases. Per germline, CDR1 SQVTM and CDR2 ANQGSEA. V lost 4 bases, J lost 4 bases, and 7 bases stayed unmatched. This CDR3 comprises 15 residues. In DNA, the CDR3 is TGCAGCGTTGGTAGCGGGGGGCCCGGGTACAATGAGCAGTTCTTC. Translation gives CSVGSGGPGYNEQFF.

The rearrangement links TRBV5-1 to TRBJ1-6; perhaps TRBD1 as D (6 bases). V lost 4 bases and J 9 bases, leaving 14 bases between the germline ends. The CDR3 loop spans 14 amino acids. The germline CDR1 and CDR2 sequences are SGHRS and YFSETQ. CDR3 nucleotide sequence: TGCGCCAGCAGCCGGAGGGGGGAGGGTTCACCCCTCCACTTT. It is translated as CASSRRGEGSPLHF.

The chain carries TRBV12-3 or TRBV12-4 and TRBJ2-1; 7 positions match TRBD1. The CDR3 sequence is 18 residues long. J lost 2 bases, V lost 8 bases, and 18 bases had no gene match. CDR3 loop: CASRTWTGPGGTYNEQFF. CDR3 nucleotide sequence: TGTGCCAGCCGAACCTGGACAGGCCCCGGAGGAACCTACAATGAGCAGTTCTTC.